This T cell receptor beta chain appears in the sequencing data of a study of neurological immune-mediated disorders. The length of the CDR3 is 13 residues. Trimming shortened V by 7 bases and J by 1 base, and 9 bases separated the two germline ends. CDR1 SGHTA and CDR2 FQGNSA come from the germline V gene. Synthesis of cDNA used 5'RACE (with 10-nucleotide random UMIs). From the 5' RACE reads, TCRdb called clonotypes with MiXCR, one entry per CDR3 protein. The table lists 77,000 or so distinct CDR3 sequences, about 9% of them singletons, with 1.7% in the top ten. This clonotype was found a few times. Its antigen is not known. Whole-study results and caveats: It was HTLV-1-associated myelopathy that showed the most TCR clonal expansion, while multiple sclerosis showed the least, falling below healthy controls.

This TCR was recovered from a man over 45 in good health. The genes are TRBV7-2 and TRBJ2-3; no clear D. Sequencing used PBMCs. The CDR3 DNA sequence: TGTGCCAGCACTCGCTGGGGCACAGATACGCAGTATTTT. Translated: CASTRWGTDTQYF.